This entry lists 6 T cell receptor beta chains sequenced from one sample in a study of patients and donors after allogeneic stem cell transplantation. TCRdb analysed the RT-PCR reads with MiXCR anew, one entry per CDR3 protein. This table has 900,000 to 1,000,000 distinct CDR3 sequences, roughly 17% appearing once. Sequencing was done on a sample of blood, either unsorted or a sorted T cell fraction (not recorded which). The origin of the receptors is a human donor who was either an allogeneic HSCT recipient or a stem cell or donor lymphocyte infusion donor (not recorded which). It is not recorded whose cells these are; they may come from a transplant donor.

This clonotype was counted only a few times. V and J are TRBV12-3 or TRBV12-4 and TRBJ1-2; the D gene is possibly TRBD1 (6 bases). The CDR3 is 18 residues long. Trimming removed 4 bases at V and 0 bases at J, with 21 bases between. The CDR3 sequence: CASSSTYVDAGANYGYTF. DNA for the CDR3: TGTGCCAGCAGTTCGACATACGTAGATGCAGGGGCTAACTATGGCTACACCTTC.

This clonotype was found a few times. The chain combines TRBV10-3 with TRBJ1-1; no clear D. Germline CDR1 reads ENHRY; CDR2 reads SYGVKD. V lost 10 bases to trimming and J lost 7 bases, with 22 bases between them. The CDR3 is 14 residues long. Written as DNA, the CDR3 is TGTGCCACCGTAGTAGAGATCGGTGACGATGAAGCTTTCTTT. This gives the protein CATVVEIGDDEAFF.

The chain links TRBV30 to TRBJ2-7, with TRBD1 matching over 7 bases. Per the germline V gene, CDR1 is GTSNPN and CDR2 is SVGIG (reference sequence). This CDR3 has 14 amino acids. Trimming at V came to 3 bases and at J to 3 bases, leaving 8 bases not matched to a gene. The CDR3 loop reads CAWSADGDSYEQYF. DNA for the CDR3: TGTGCCTGGAGCGCCGATGGGGACAGCTACGAGCAGTACTTC.

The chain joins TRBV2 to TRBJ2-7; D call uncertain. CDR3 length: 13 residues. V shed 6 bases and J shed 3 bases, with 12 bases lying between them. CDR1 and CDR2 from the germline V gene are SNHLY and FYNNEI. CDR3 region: CASSDPTFYEQYF. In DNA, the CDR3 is TGTGCCAGCAGCGACCCCACCTTCTACGAGCAGTACTTC.

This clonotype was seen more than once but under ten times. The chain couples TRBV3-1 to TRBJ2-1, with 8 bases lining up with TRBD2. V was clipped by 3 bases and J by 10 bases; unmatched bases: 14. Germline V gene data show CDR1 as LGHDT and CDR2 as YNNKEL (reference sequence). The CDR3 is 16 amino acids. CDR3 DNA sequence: TGTGCCAGCAGCCAGAGGCTTGTAGCGGGAAGGGAGGAGCAGTTCTTC. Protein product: CASSQRLVAGREEQFF.

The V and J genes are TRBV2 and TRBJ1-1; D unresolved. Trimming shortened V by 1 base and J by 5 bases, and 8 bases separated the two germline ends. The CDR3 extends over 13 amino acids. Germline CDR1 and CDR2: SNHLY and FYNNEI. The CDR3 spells CASSEGAPTEAFF. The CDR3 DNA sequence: TGTGCCAGCAGTGAAGGGGCACCGACTGAAGCTTTCTTT.